This T cell receptor (beta chain) stems from a study of blood T cells in healthy people across ages. Sample-barcoded 5' priming and a J-beta primer mix drove a second PCR of roughly 7 to 11 cycles. Each CDR3 protein is one row after TCRdb ran MiXCR on the 5' RACE reads. This table holds roughly 1,700,000 distinct CDR3 sequences, about 30% found once. This clonotype was seen many times. Looked up from germline, CDR1 is SGHRS and CDR2 is YFSETQ. The V end was cut by 2 bases, the J end by 5 bases, with 11 bases between. The CDR3 length is 14 residues. The genes are TRBV5-1 and TRBJ2-1; D possibly corresponds to TRBD2 (6 bases). This TCR derives from a woman aged 30 to 39 in good health. Specimen: blood. DNA of the CDR3: TGCGCCAGCAGCTTAACCGGGACTCACAATGAGCAGTTCTTC. It codes for CASSLTGTHNEQFF.